A selection of T cell receptor beta chains follows, all from one sample in a study of blood T cells in healthy people across ages. TCRdb re-called the 5' RACE reads with MiXCR, one entry per CDR3 protein. The sample has 800,000 to 950,000 distinct CDR3 sequences; about 29% are singletons. These data were likewise used in another study, on T cells of mothers and their children.

The sequencing input was blood. These receptors originate from a woman aged 40 to 49 in good health. The CDR3 runs from the conserved cysteine through the conserved F or W. Each record gives: V gene, clone size, J gene, CDR3 length, D gene, CDR3 protein, CDR3 DNA. D genes are given only for firm matches. Only part of the rows carry a size: once, few, many, or a class if the clone is expanded.

TRBV27	many	TRBJ2-5	13	TRBD1	CASSWGQGETQYF	TGTGCCAGCAGTTGGGGACAGGGGGAGACCCAGTACTTC
TRBV5-5	NA	TRBJ2-3	15	NA	CASSARTEITDTQYF	TGTGCCAGCAGCGCCCGGACAGAAATCACAGATACGCAGTATTTT
TRBV29-1	NA	TRBJ1-1	11	NA	CSGGEDTEAFF	TGCAGCGGGGGGGAGGACACTGAAGCTTTCTTT
TRBV20-1	many	TRBJ2-1	16	TRBD1	CSATTFEGARYNEQFF	TGCAGTGCTACGACCTTTGAGGGGGCGCGTTACAATGAGCAGTTCTTC
TRBV28	NA	TRBJ2-7	14	NA	CTSSSWHGGYEQYF	TGTACCAGCAGTTCATGGCACGGAGGTTACGAGCAGTACTTC
TRBV14	few	TRBJ2-7	15	NA	CASSPLGLQGGEQYF	TGTGCCAGCAGCCCCCTTGGCCTCCAGGGCGGGGAGCAGTACTTC
TRBV27	NA	TRBJ2-3	16	TRBD1	CASKGLLGQGSDTQYF	TGTGCCAGCAAGGGTTTGTTAGGACAGGGGTCAGATACGCAGTATTTT
TRBV6-2/TRBV6-3	few	TRBJ2-5	14	TRBD1	CASSQGQPKETQYF	TGTGCCAGCAGTCAGGGACAGCCAAAAGAGACCCAGTACTTC
TRBV20-1	many	TRBJ2-1	15	TRBD2	CSARDQRGVYNEQFF	TGCAGTGCTAGAGATCAGCGGGGGGTATACAATGAGCAGTTCTTC
TRBV27	few	TRBJ2-7	17	TRBD1	CASSLSAGTVEFYEQYF	TGTGCCAGCAGTTTATCGGCCGGGACAGTTGAATTCTACGAGCAGTACTTC
TRBV5-1	few	TRBJ2-5	14	NA	CASSVGPEEETQYF	TGCGCCAGCAGCGTGGGACCAGAGGAGGAGACCCAGTACTTC
TRBV5-5	many	TRBJ1-2	13	NA	CASSTQEARGYTF	TGTGCCAGCAGCACACAGGAGGCACGGGGCTACACCTTC
TRBV20-1	NA	TRBJ2-2	15	TRBD1	CSASDGDRGTGELFF	TGCAGTGCTAGTGATGGGGACAGGGGAACCGGGGAGCTGTTTTTT
TRBV4-1	NA	TRBJ1-5	16	NA	CASSQDVGTPNQLQHF	TGCGCCAGCAGCCAAGATGTCGGGACACCAAATCAGCTCCAGCATTTT
TRBV28	many	TRBJ2-7	12	NA	CASSSGFREQYF	TGTGCCAGCAGCTCAGGGTTCAGGGAGCAGTACTTC
TRBV9	NA	TRBJ2-4	15	TRBD2	CASSVGTSGTEEQYF	TGTGCCAGCAGCGTAGGGACTAGCGGGACCGAGGAGCAGTACTTC
TRBV7-2	many	TRBJ2-5	17	NA	CASSLRRRAGGQETQYF	TGTGCCAGCAGCTTAAGACGGAGGGCCGGGGGTCAGGAGACCCAGTACTTC
TRBV4-3	few	TRBJ2-1	14	NA	CASSQNAVGGEQFF	TGCGCCAGCAGCCAGAATGCAGTAGGGGGTGAGCAGTTCTTC
TRBV4-3	NA	TRBJ1-2	17	NA	CASSQNALAGVGYGYTF	TGCGCCAGCAGCCAGAATGCCTTAGCGGGGGTGGGCTATGGCTACACCTTC
TRBV5-5	few	TRBJ2-2	14	NA	CASSLVVDTGELFF	TGTGCCAGCAGCTTGGTTGTAGACACCGGGGAGCTGTTTTTT
TRBV14	few	TRBJ1-6	11	NA	CASSFGGPLHF	TGTGCCAGCAGTTTCGGGGGTCCCCTCCACTTT
TRBV5-1	NA	TRBJ1-1	15	NA	CASSSPSAGNTEAFF	TGCGCCAGCAGCTCGCCTTCGGCAGGGAACACTGAAGCTTTCTTT
TRBV28	few	TRBJ2-7	15	NA	CASPVLVLPGYEQYF	TGTGCCAGCCCGGTGCTTGTCCTCCCCGGGTACGAGCAGTACTTC
TRBV6-1	NA	TRBJ2-7	15	TRBD1	CASRGRQGGYNEQYF	TGTGCCAGCAGGGGCCGACAGGGGGGCTACAATGAGCAGTACTTC
TRBV12-3/TRBV12-4	NA	TRBJ1-1	12	NA	CASSLSITEAFF	TGTGCCAGCAGCCTTAGTATCACTGAAGCTTTCTTT
TRBV7-6	NA	TRBJ2-7	13	NA	CAGSPTYTYEQYF	TGTGCCGGCAGCCCCACTTACACCTACGAGCAGTACTTC
TRBV7-9	NA	TRBJ1-4	14	TRBD1	CASSLQGALEKLFF	TGTGCCAGCAGCTTACAGGGGGCCCTTGAAAAACTGTTTTTT
TRBV7-2	many	TRBJ1-2	15	NA	CASSPRTVRNYGYTF	TGTGCCAGCAGCCCCCGGACAGTTCGAAACTATGGCTACACCTTC
TRBV7-2	NA	TRBJ2-1	15	TRBD1	CASTILGQEYNEQFF	TGTGCCAGCACCATACTTGGACAGGAGTACAATGAGCAGTTCTTC
TRBV12-3/TRBV12-4	NA	TRBJ1-2	13	NA	CASSSFQIYGYTF	TGTGCCAGCAGTTCATTCCAGATCTATGGCTACACCTTC
TRBV7-2	NA	TRBJ1-2	16	NA	CASSRPLGVNNYGYTF	TGTGCCAGCAGCCGTCCTTTGGGCGTCAATAACTATGGCTACACCTTC
TRBV9	many	TRBJ2-7	16	NA	CASSVATTGQLLEQYF	TGTGCCAGCAGCGTAGCTACGACAGGACAGCTCTTGGAGCAGTACTTC
TRBV7-2	once	TRBJ2-2	15	NA	CASSFSGTDTGELFF	TGTGCCAGCAGCTTCTCCGGGACGGATACCGGGGAGCTGTTTTTT
TRBV6-2/TRBV6-3	few	TRBJ2-7	13	NA	CASTNSRSYEQYF	TGTGCCAGCACGAACTCCCGCTCCTACGAGCAGTACTTC
TRBV12-3/TRBV12-4	many	TRBJ2-7	14	NA	CASSIAGTAYEQYF	TGTGCCAGCAGCATAGCCGGGACTGCATACGAGCAGTACTTC
TRBV13	NA	TRBJ2-7	14	NA	CASSHSSGVDEQYF	TGTGCCAGCAGCCATAGCTCCGGGGTCGACGAGCAGTACTTC
TRBV20-1	NA	TRBJ2-1	14	TRBD2	CRATTGGEYKEQFF	TGCAGAGCTACGACCGGGGGGGAGTACAAGGAGCAGTTCTTC
TRBV20-1	many	TRBJ2-7	16	TRBD1	CSARGRDRDLSYEQYF	TGCAGTGCTAGAGGTCGGGACAGGGATCTTTCCTACGAGCAGTACTTC
TRBV24-1	NA	TRBJ2-7	15	TRBD1	CATSDPGTGSLEQYF	TGTGCCACCAGTGACCCCGGGACAGGATCCCTCGAGCAGTACTTC
TRBV24-1	many	TRBJ2-5	14	TRBD1	CATGMGQGGETQYF	TGTGCCACCGGGATGGGACAGGGCGGAGAGACCCAGTACTTC
TRBV2	NA	TRBJ2-3	12	NA	CASNQRTDTQYF	TGTGCCAGCAACCAGCGTACAGATACGCAGTATTTT
TRBV27	few	TRBJ2-1	11	NA	CASTSNNEQFF	TGTGCCAGCACATCCAACAATGAGCAGTTCTTC
TRBV4-1	many	TRBJ2-7	16	NA	CASSQPRRGPPYEQYF	TGCGCCAGCAGCCAACCTAGGCGGGGGCCCCCCTACGAGCAGTACTTC
TRBV2	once	TRBJ1-1	14	NA	CASLPVQLNTEAFF	TGTGCCAGCCTCCCAGTACAGCTGAACACTGAAGCTTTCTTT
TRBV29-1	NA	TRBJ1-2	11	NA	CSGLFGYGYTF	TGCAGTGGACTTTTCGGGTACGGCTACACCTTC
TRBV2	NA	TRBJ1-2	13	NA	CAKMDSLTGGYTF	TGTGCCAAGATGGACAGTCTCACGGGTGGCTACACCTTC
TRBV6-5	few	TRBJ1-3	14	NA	CASSLRTAGNTIYF	TGTGCCAGCAGCCTCAGGACAGCTGGAAACACCATATATTTT
TRBV7-7	NA	TRBJ2-2	16	NA	CASSPRQGEVAGELFF	TGTGCTAGCAGCCCACGGCAGGGAGAAGTCGCCGGGGAGCTGTTTTTT
TRBV20-1	many	TRBJ1-6	14	TRBD1	CSATTGVLLDGLHF	TGCAGTGCTACTACAGGGGTTTTATTGGATGGCCTCCACTTT
TRBV11-1	few	TRBJ2-1	16	NA	CASSPRDAQSYNEQFF	TGTGCCAGCAGCCCCAGGGACGCTCAGTCTTACAATGAGCAGTTCTTC
TRBV6-6	NA	TRBJ1-2	15	NA	CASSYSAGLSYGYTF	TGTGCCAGCAGTTACTCGGCAGGGCTAAGTTATGGCTACACCTTC
TRBV13	NA	TRBJ2-7	13	NA	CASSDRHAYEQYF	TGTGCCAGCAGCGACAGGCATGCCTACGAGCAGTACTTC
TRBV7-9	NA	TRBJ1-1	14	NA	CASSRPTMNTEAFF	TGTGCCAGCAGCCGACCGACAATGAACACTGAAGCTTTCTTT
TRBV20-1	NA	TRBJ1-1	13	NA	CSARSLVYWEVFF	TGCAGTGCCCGTAGCCTGGTGTATTGGGAAGTTTTCTTT
TRBV11-1	NA	TRBJ2-7	14	NA	CASNSQGVTYEQYF	TGTGCCAGCAACTCCCAAGGCGTTACCTACGAGCAGTACTTC
TRBV7-2	many	TRBJ2-7	15	NA	CASSLEWRPSYEQYF	TGTGCCAGCAGCTTAGAATGGAGACCTTCCTACGAGCAGTACTTC
TRBV5-1	NA	TRBJ2-7	16	NA	CASSLEGQGGLYEQYF	TGCGCCAGCAGCTTGGAAGGGCAGGGGGGCCTCTACGAGCAGTACTTC
TRBV28	few	TRBJ2-7	17	TRBD1	CASSLALGQASSYEQYF	TGTGCCAGCAGTTTGGCGCTGGGACAGGCGAGCTCCTACGAGCAGTACTTC
TRBV7-2	NA	TRBJ1-1	14	TRBD1	CASSLSTGDTEAFF	TGTGCCAGCAGCTTATCCACAGGGGACACTGAAGCTTTCTTT
TRBV9	few	TRBJ2-5	17	TRBD2	CASSVGERGGKQGTQYF	TGTGCCAGCAGCGTAGGAGAGCGGGGGGGAAAGCAAGGGACCCAGTACTTC